This TCR beta chain was identified during a study of metastatic and nonmetastatic thyroid tumors. Whole-study context: Repertoire data that came from the blood and tumor or nodule tissue of malignant and benign thyroid patients were compared. Whole-study findings and limits: Versus benign nodules, malignant thyroid tumors reportedly had significantly higher TCR beta diversity, in blood and tumor.

In its sample, this clone was seen many times. Its antigen is still unknown. Using MiXCR, TCRdb reanalyzed the PCR reads. The sample has 30,000 to 35,000 clones; about 21% are singletons. CDR1 is GTSNPN, CDR2 SVGIG, per germline (reference sequence). The CDR3 is 13 residues long. V lost 5 bases and J lost 0, with 10 bases in between. Thyroid surgery took place with no prior treatment in any patient. The source of this sequence is a male donor with papillary thyroid cancer or a benign thyroid nodule (not recorded which). Some clones in this sample may be carry-over from other donors' samples. This chain joins TRBV30 and TRBJ2-5; no reliable D call. The specimen sequenced was tumor tissue. This CDR3 is CAWAAGDQETQYF. Written as DNA, the CDR3 is TGTGCCTGGGCCGCTGGCGACCAAGAGACCCAGTACTTC. Filled out from reference TRBV30 and TRBJ2-5, the complete variable domain reads SQTIHQWPATLVQPVGSPLSLECTVEGTSNPNLYWYRQAAGRGLQLLFYSVGIGQISSEVPQNLSASRPQDRQFILSSKKLLLSDSGFYLCAWAAGDQETQYFGPGTRLLVL.